The present entry profiles one T cell receptor (beta chain) with its context. Germline CDR1 SGHAT, CDR2 FQDESV (reference sequence). V gave up 1 base and J gave up 6 bases, with 9 bases separating them. This CDR3 has 13 amino acids. The data belong to a study of blood T cell repertoires in COVID-19. Authors' methods: Nucleated cell counts were estimated from reference gene primer amplification. Produced via immunoSEQ multiplex PCR; TCRdb's table is partial and in-frame only. V, J and clone size are those of that table, while D and trimming were read from the DNA. The data contain some 400,000 clones, approximately 86% of them singletons.

The sequenced material came from peripheral blood. The receptor comes from a human donor in a cohort sampled during active COVID-19. The chain couples TRBV11-1 to TRBJ1-1; D is unresolved. The CDR3 loop reads CASSLERGSEAFF. CDR3 sequence (DNA): TGTGCCAGCAGCTTAGAGCGGGGATCTGAAGCTTTCTTT.